One and the same sample provided the 25 T cell receptor beta chains below, sequenced in a study of OX40 agonist ivuxolimab in advanced cancers. Data came from immunoSEQ multiplex PCR; TCRdb stores just in-frame clones and leaves some out. The data contain nearly 80,000 clones, about 90% of them singletons. The material sequenced was CD4+ or CD8+ T cells sorted from blood, taken in a trial of the OX40 agonist ivuxolimab. The receptors originated from an adult with an advanced solid tumor such as melanoma, head and neck, liver or kidney cancer.

The chain couples TRBV11-2 to TRBJ1-1; D is perhaps TRBD1 (6 bases). With 1 base removed from V and 8 bases from J, the gap between germline ends came to 8 bases. Per germline, CDR1 SGHAT and CDR2 FQNNGV. The CDR3 consists of 12 residues. Written as DNA, the CDR3 is TGTGCCAGCAGCTTAGGACAGGTCGAAGCTTTCTTT. Protein sequence: CASSLGQVEAFF.

CDR3 residues: CASVKGAGDNYGYTF. The CDR3, as DNA: TGTGCCAGCGTTAAGGGGGCGGGGGACAACTATGGCTACACCTTC. The rearrangement joins TRBV6-1 to TRBJ1-2; 7 nucleotides align to TRBD1. The J segment lost 2 bases and the V segment lost 8 bases, leaving 11 bases of the junction unmatched. The germline CDR1 and CDR2 sequences are MNHNS and SASEGT. This CDR3 region has 15 residues.

This chain joins TRBV2 and TRBJ2-2; 7 bases are a match to TRBD1. This CDR3 comprises 16 residues. Trimming took 2 bases from V and 1 from J; bases not matched to a gene: 4. Germline CDR1 reads SNHLY; CDR2 reads FYNNEI. CDR3 region: CASSESGQENTGELFF. The CDR3 DNA follows: TGTGCCAGCAGTGAATCAGGACAGGAGAACACCGGGGAGCTGTTTTTT.

V is TRBV2 and J is TRBJ1-6; D is perhaps TRBD1 (6 bases). The V and J ends lost 6 bases and 9 bases respectively, with 15 bases between them. Germline V CDR1 and CDR2: SNHLY, FYNNEI. CDR3 length equals 14 residues. The CDR3 DNA reads as TGTGCCAGCAGACGGACAGATAGTAGTTCACCCCTCCACTTT. As protein: CASRRTDSSSPLHF.

The chain links TRBV9 to TRBJ2-7; 9 bases fit TRBD1. The CDR3 spans 14 residues. V shed 4 bases and J 7 bases; nucleotides not matched to a gene: 9. Germline V gene data show CDR1 as SGDLS and CDR2 as YYNGEE. CDR3 DNA sequence: TGTGCCAGCAGCCCCCGACAGGGGGTGGAGGAGCAGTACTTC. Translating it yields CASSPRQGVEEQYF.

This clone was picked up a small number of times. The gene calls are TRBV30 and TRBJ1-1; D remains unclear. The CDR3 length is 14 residues. Per the germline V gene, CDR1 is GTSNPN and CDR2 is SVGIG (reference sequence). V was clipped by 0 bases and J by 0 bases, with 8 bases between them. CDR3 loop: CAWSVFLLNTEAFF. CDR3 DNA sequence: TGTGCCTGGAGTGTTTTCCTACTGAACACTGAAGCTTTCTTT.

The V call is TRBV19, the J call TRBJ2-6; no firm D call. The CDR3 totals 16 residues. V dropped 1 base and J dropped 0 bases, with 7 bases sitting between them. Germline CDR1 reads LNHDA; CDR2 reads SQIVND (reference sequence). This CDR3 reads CASSIGVSSGANVLTF. The DNA of the CDR3 is TGTGCCAGTAGTATAGGGGTAAGCTCTGGGGCCAACGTCCTGACTTTC.

This clone occurred once. The J gene is TRBJ2-1, the V gene TRBV4-2; 8 bases match TRBD2. This CDR3 is built from 16 residues. Germline trimming cut 0 bases from V and 8 bases from J; bases unmatched to any gene: 9. Germline loops: CDR1 LGHNA, CDR2 YNFKEQ. CDR3 DNA sequence: TGTGCCAGCAGCCAAGAGGCGGGGGGCGGGTACGATGAGCAGTTCTTC. As protein: CASSQEAGGGYDEQFF.

The chain employs TRBV6-1 and TRBJ2-7; D is uncertain. The length of the CDR3 is 13 residues. Germline lookup yields CDR1 MNHNS and CDR2 SASEGT. V dropped 5 bases and J dropped 2 bases, with 10 bases sitting between them. The CDR3 here is CASSLGGPYEQYF. As DNA, the CDR3 is TGTGCCAGCAGTCTCGGCGGACCCTACGAGCAGTACTTC.

The rearrangement uses TRBV27 and TRBJ2-7; the D gene is possibly TRBD2 (6 bases). There are 19 residues in the CDR3. From germline, CDR1 is MNHEY and CDR2 SMNVEV (reference sequence). Trimming took off 2 bases at V and 0 bases at J, with 23 bases between the two ends. The CDR3 here is CASSLKRAGGVHSSYEQYF. Here the CDR3 DNA reads TGTGCCAGCAGTTTAAAGAGAGCCGGGGGTGTACATAGCTCCTACGAGCAGTACTTC.

The chain recombines TRBV9 with TRBJ2-5; D gene unclear. The V gene lost 1 base and the J gene lost 4 bases, with 5 bases spanning the gap. This CDR3 comprises 12 residues. Germline-derived CDR1 and CDR2 are SGDLS and YYNGEE. CDR3 amino acids: CASSVKGETQYF. The CDR3 DNA reads TGTGCCAGCAGCGTAAAGGGAGAGACCCAGTACTTC.

This chain links TRBV5-1 with TRBJ2-5, with D unclear. From germline, CDR1 is SGHRS and CDR2 YFSETQ. The CDR3 is made up of 13 amino acids. V lost 4 bases, J lost 2 bases, and 9 bases lay in between. Written as DNA, the CDR3 is TGCGCCAGCAGCCCGAGCCTTCAAGAGACCCAGTACTTC. Protein product: CASSPSLQETQYF.

This clone appeared a few times. J is TRBJ2-7 and V is TRBV7-8, with D hard to call. The CDR3 length is 12 residues. Trimming shortened V by 1 base and J by 3 bases, and 4 bases separated the two germline ends. Germline V gene lookup returns CDR1 SGHVS and CDR2 FQNEAQ. This CDR3 is CASSLVIYEQYF. The CDR3 DNA reads TGTGCCAGCAGCTTAGTGATCTACGAGCAGTACTTC.

In its sample, this clone was seen a few times. This sequence joins TRBV15 and TRBJ1-2; perhaps TRBD1 as D (5 bases). V was clipped by 5 bases and J by 5 bases, with 12 bases between them. This CDR3 is built from 13 residues. Germline V CDR1 and CDR2: LNHNV, YYDKDF (reference sequence). CDR3 nucleotide sequence: TGTGCCACCAGCGCCGGGACGGAGTATGGCTACACCTTC. This translates into CATSAGTEYGYTF.

The J gene is TRBJ1-2, the V gene TRBV2, with D possibly being TRBD1 (5 bases). The V gene lost 11 bases and the J gene lost 3 bases, with 34 bases spanning the gap. There are 19 residues in the CDR3. Germline-derived CDR1 and CDR2 are SNHLY and FYNNEI. Here the CDR3 DNA reads TGTGCCCTAAGAGACGCTCCTCCTCCTGATCGTCAGGGATACTATGGCTACACCTTC. Its translation is CALRDAPPPDRQGYYGYTF.

This clone has just one count. The chain carries TRBV5-1 and TRBJ2-1, with 12 bases identical to TRBD2. The CDR3 length is 16 residues. Germline values: CDR1 SGHRS, CDR2 YFSETQ. The J segment lost 8 bases and the V segment lost 4 bases, leaving 10 bases of the junction unmatched. The CDR3 coding sequence is TGCGCCAGCAGCACCCCTAGCGGGGGGGCCTATGATGAGCAGTTCTTC. Translating it yields CASSTPSGGAYDEQFF.

The CDR3 DNA sequence: TGCGCCAGCAGCTTGGCGGATACCTCGGACAGGGCTTTGGGGGAGCTGTTTTTT. Encoded protein: CASSLADTSDRALGELFF. The chain uses TRBV5-1 and TRBJ2-2, with 8 positions matching TRBD1. V shed 0 bases and J 8 bases; nucleotides not matched to a gene: 15. This CDR3 region has 18 residues. Germline V gene sequence: CDR1 SGHRS, CDR2 YFSETQ.

This clone is a singleton in its sample. The chain uses TRBV29-1 and TRBJ1-2; D is ambiguous. V dropped 4 bases and J dropped 4 bases, with 7 bases sitting between them. Germline loops: CDR1 SQVTM, CDR2 ANQGSEA. This CDR3 contains 11 residues. The CDR3 nucleotides are TGCAGCGTTGCTATACTCTATGGCTACACCTTC. Protein sequence: CSVAILYGYTF.

The V and J genes are TRBV27 and TRBJ2-5; D is unresolved. The CDR3 runs to 11 residues. Germline loops: CDR1 MNHEY, CDR2 SMNVEV (reference sequence). V was clipped by 8 bases and J by 0 bases, with 4 bases between them. The CDR3 DNA follows: TGTGCCAGCGGGTACCAAGAGACCCAGTACTTC. Its translation is CASGYQETQYF.

This chain connects TRBV7-9 to TRBJ1-4; D is uncertain. V gave up 2 bases and J gave up 10 bases, with 17 bases separating them. The CDR3 has 15 amino acids. CDR1 is SEHNR, CDR2 FQNEAQ, per germline (reference sequence). CDR3: CASSLSADVDGKLFF. In DNA form, the CDR3 reads TGTGCCAGCAGCTTAAGTGCCGATGTCGATGGAAAACTGTTTTTT.

This rearrangement joins TRBV6-6 to TRBJ2-7; D is perhaps TRBD1 (7 bases). The germline gives CDR1 MNHNY, CDR2 SVGAGI (reference sequence). The V and J ends lost 5 bases and 6 bases respectively, with 11 bases between them. This CDR3 region has 12 residues. The CDR3 coding sequence is TGTGCCAGCAGTACCCAGGGGGGCGAGCAGTACGTC. Its translation: CASSTQGGEQYV.

V usage is TRBV19 and J usage is TRBJ1-4; D is undetermined. Germline lookup yields CDR1 LNHDA and CDR2 SQIVND (reference sequence). This CDR3 has 14 amino acids. V lost 8 bases and J lost 0, with 10 bases in between. The CDR3: CASSNNPTNEKLFF. CDR3 bases: TGTGCCAGTTCGAACAACCCAACTAATGAAAAACTGTTTTTT.

The gene calls are TRBV18 and TRBJ2-7; D not resolved. The germline CDR1 and CDR2 sequences are KGHSH and LQKENI. V lost 4 bases to trimming and J lost 2 bases, with 12 bases between them. This CDR3 contains 14 residues. The CDR3 bases are TGTGCCAGCTCACTCTCTAGTCTAACCTACGAGCAGTACTTC. As protein: CASSLSSLTYEQYF. Complete variable domain (other parts from reference TRBV18 and TRBJ2-7): NAGVMQNPRHLVRRRGQEARLRCSPMKGHSHVYWYRQLPEEGLKFMVYLQKENIIDESGMPKERFSAEFPKEGPSILRIQQVVRGDSAAYFCASSLSSLTYEQYFGPGTRLTVT.

V usage is TRBV27 and J usage is TRBJ2-7; D is unclear. Trimming removed 2 bases at V and 3 bases at J, with 11 bases between. CDR1 is MNHEY and CDR2 is SMNVEV in the germline V gene (reference sequence). The CDR3 consists of 14 residues. CDR3 DNA sequence: TGTGCCAGCAGTTTAAGACCGTCTATCTACGAGCAGTACGTC. It encodes CASSLRPSIYEQYV.

This rearrangement joins TRBV10-3 to TRBJ2-2; TRBD2 might be the D (6 bases). Germline loops: CDR1 ENHRY, CDR2 SYGVKD. The CDR3 has 15 amino acids. Deletions cut 11 bases from V and 1 base from J, with 17 bases between. The CDR3 DNA follows: TGTGCCTCACGAGCTAGCGTAGAGAACACCGGGGAGCTGTTTTTT. It encodes CASRASVENTGELFF.